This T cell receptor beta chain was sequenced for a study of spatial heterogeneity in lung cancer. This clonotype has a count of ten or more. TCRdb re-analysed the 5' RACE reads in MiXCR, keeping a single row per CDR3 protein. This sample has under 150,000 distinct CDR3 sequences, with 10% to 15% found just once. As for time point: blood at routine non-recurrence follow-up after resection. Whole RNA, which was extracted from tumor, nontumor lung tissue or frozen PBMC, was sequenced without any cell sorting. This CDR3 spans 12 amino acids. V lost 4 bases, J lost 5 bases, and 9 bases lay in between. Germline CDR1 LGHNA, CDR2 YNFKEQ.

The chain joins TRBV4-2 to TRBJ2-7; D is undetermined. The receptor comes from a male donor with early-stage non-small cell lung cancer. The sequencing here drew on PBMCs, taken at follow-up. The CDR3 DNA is TGTGCCAGCAGCCCCCCGGGTGACGAGCAGTACTTC. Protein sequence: CASSPPGDEQYF.